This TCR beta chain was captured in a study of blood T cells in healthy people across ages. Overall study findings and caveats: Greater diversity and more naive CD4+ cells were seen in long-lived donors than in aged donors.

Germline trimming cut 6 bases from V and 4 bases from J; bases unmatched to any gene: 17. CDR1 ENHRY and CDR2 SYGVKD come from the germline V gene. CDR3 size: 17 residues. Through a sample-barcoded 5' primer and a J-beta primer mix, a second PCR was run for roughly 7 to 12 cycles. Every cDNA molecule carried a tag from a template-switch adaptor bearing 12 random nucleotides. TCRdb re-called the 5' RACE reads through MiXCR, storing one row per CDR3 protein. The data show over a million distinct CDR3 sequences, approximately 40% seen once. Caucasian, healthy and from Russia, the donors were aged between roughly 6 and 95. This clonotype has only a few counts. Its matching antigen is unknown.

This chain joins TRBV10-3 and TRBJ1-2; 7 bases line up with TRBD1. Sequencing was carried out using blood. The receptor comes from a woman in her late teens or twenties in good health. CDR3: CAIRPTEGTGDIYGYTF. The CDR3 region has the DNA TGTGCCATCAGGCCTACTGAGGGAACAGGGGACATCTATGGCTACACCTTC.